The 21 T cell receptor beta chains below all came from one sample that was sequenced in a study of Ad26.COV2.S vaccination and SARS-CoV-2 variants. Sequenced by immunoSEQ multiplex PCR; TCRdb stores in-frame clones only, minus some. The table includes roughly 140,000 clones, 86% detected once. The sample in question was peripheral blood, obtained after recovery from COVID-19. Receptors originate from a human donor who had recovered from COVID-19.

The chain has TRBV14 and TRBJ2-3; maybe TRBD1 (5 bases). Looked up from germline, CDR1 is SGHDN and CDR2 is FVKESK. Trimming took 4 bases from V and 2 from J, leaving 10 bases between them. The CDR3 contains 14 residues. DNA of the CDR3: TGTGCCAGCAGCCGGAGACAGCTCACAGATACGCAGTATTTT. It specifies CASSRRQLTDTQYF.

This clone was observed a single time. The rearrangement joins TRBV7-6 to TRBJ1-6, with 8 bases identical to TRBD1. V was pared by 5 bases and J by 12 bases, with 6 bases of the junction left unmatched. Germline V gene sequence: CDR1 SGHVS, CDR2 FNYEAQ. The CDR3 is 13 residues long. This CDR3 reads CASSTRQGQPLHF. The CDR3 DNA follows: TGTGCCAGCAGCACCCGACAGGGGCAACCCCTCCACTTT.

The chain couples TRBV28 to TRBJ1-2; a weak D match, TRBD1 (6 bases). Germline-derived CDR1 and CDR2 are MDHEN and SYDVKM. CDR3 length: 14 residues. Between the trimmed V and J ends, which lost 6 bases and 4 bases, there was a span of 15 bases. CDR3 in DNA: TGTGCCAGCAGGCCCAAACAGGGACCCTATGGCTACACCTTC. As protein: CASRPKQGPYGYTF.

The chain employs TRBV11-2 and TRBJ2-1, with D perhaps TRBD1 (6 bases). V was cut by 1 base and J by 1 base, with 8 bases left in between. The V gene's germline CDR1 is SGHAT and CDR2 FQNNGV. CDR3 size: 15 residues. In DNA form, the CDR3 reads TGTGCCAGCAGCTTAGTGCAGGGGTCCTACAATGAGCAGTTCTTC. Amino acids: CASSLVQGSYNEQFF.

The table lists this clone with a count of one. V gene TRBV7-2 combines with J gene TRBJ1-3; the D is unclear. Germline lookup yields CDR1 SGHTA and CDR2 FQGNSA. The CDR3 is made up of 15 amino acids. V lost 2 bases to trimming and J lost 0 bases, with 8 bases between them. This CDR3 reads CASSLPPNSGNTIYF. The DNA of the CDR3 is TGTGCCAGCAGCTTACCCCCCAACTCTGGAAACACCATATATTTT.

The genes are TRBV12-3 or TRBV12-4 and TRBJ2-7, with D possibly TRBD1 on 6 matching bases. V shed 5 bases and J shed 5 bases, with 13 bases lying between them. This CDR3 comprises 13 residues. The CDR3 sequence: CASSEQGFNEQYF. The CDR3 bases are TGTGCCAGCAGTGAACAGGGTTTCAACGAGCAGTACTTC.

This sequence joins TRBV11-3 and TRBJ2-7; weak D call: TRBD1 (6 bases). Trimming cost V 5 bases and J 3 bases, with 17 bases left between them. The length of the CDR3 is 15 residues. Per the germline V gene, CDR1 is SGHNT and CDR2 is YENEEA. CDR3 amino acids: CASSINPGHHYEQYF. In nucleotides, the CDR3 is TGTGCCAGCAGCATTAATCCGGGACACCACTACGAGCAGTACTTC.

V and J are TRBV18 and TRBJ2-7; a possible D gene is TRBD1 (6 bases). Germline-derived CDR1 and CDR2 are KGHSH and LQKENI. This CDR3 has 12 amino acids. Trimming cost V 6 bases and J 3 bases, with 9 bases left between them. CDR3 amino acids: CASSPDSYEQYF. CDR3 bases: TGTGCCAGCTCCCCGGACAGCTACGAGCAGTACTTC.

This sequence joins TRBV28 and TRBJ2-5; D might be TRBD2 (5 bases). Trimming took 9 bases from V and 8 from J, leaving 19 bases between them. CDR3 length equals 13 residues. CDR1 MDHEN and CDR2 SYDVKM come from the germline V gene. The CDR3 here is CASKRSQDTTQYF. For the CDR3, the DNA is TGTGCCAGTAAGCGGTCTCAGGATACAACCCAGTACTTC.

The chain is built from TRBV6-5 and TRBJ1-2; a possible D gene is TRBD1 (5 bases). Trimming pared 5 bases from V and 6 bases from J, leaving 16 bases between. The germline V gene encodes CDR1 MNHEY and CDR2 SVGAGI. The CDR3 extends over 14 amino acids. CDR3 loop: CASSRTGTRNGYTF. In DNA form, the CDR3 reads TGTGCCAGCAGTCGGACCGGGACCCGGAATGGCTACACCTTC.

The V gene is TRBV29-1, the J gene TRBJ1-2, with unresolved D. The V end was cut by 6 bases, the J end by 1 base, with 15 bases between. Germline V gene sequence: CDR1 SQVTM, CDR2 ANQGSEA. CDR3 length: 14 amino acids. CDR3 amino acids: CSVNTEFYNYGYTF. CDR3 sequence (DNA): TGCAGCGTCAACACAGAGTTTTATAACTATGGCTACACCTTC.

J is TRBJ1-2 and V is TRBV7-9, with TRBD1 matching over 8 bases. The CDR3 has 15 amino acids. Germline lookup yields CDR1 SEHNR and CDR2 FQNEAQ (reference sequence). The V segment lost 4 bases and the J segment 2 bases; nucleotides outside the gene matches: 6. The CDR3 DNA is TGTGCCAGCAGCTCCACTCGGGACAGGAACTATGGCTACACCTTC. This codes for CASSSTRDRNYGYTF.

This chain uses TRBV2 with TRBJ1-6; 10 nucleotides line up with TRBD1. The CDR3 contains 15 residues. The V gene's germline CDR1 is SNHLY and CDR2 FYNNEI. Losses at the gene ends were 6 bases for V and 8 bases for J; bases not matched to a gene: 7. The CDR3 DNA follows: TGTGCCAGCAGAGAGACAGGGGGCGCGGATTCACCCCTCCACTTT. Protein: CASRETGGADSPLHF. Full variable domain (remainder filled in from reference TRBV2 and TRBJ1-6): EPEVTQTPSHQVTQMGQEVILRCVPISNHLYFYWYRQILGQKVEFLVSFYNNEISEKSEIFDDQFSVERPDGSNFTLKIRSTKLEDSAMYFCASRETGGADSPLHFGNGTRLTVT.

The rearrangement uses TRBV6-2 or TRBV6-3 and TRBJ2-7; 10 bases map to TRBD2. V was clipped by 0 bases and J by 7 bases; unmatched bases: 12. CDR1 and CDR2 (germline): MNHEY, SVGEGT. The CDR3 spans 17 residues. The CDR3 nucleotides read TGTGCCAGCAGTTACTCTGTCCGAGCGGGGGGGCCGCAAGAGCAGTACTTC. It specifies CASSYSVRAGGPQEQYF.

This chain joins TRBV7-8 and TRBJ2-5; either TRBD1 or TRBD2 may fit D (5 bases each). Germline CDR1 reads SGHVS; CDR2 reads FQNEAQ. The V end lost 1 base, the J end lost 9 bases, and 21 bases lay between the germline ends. The CDR3 has 16 residues. The CDR3 nucleotides are TGTGCCAGCAGCTTAGAAGGGACGGCGGACCTCGGGGCCCAGTACTTC. Translating gives CASSLEGTADLGAQYF. The full variable domain, completed using reference TRBV7-8 and TRBJ2-5, is GAGVSQSPRYKVAKRGQDVALRCDPISGHVSLFWYQQALGQGPEFLTYFQNEAQLDKSGLPSDRFFAERPEGSVSTLKIQRTQQEDSAVYLCASSLEGTADLGAQYFGPGTRLLVL.

This clone was seen only once. The chain couples TRBV4-3 to TRBJ2-7, with 8 nucleotides matching TRBD1. This CDR3 region has 16 residues. J lost 3 bases, V lost 0 bases, and 7 bases had no gene match. Germline CDR1 LGHNA, CDR2 YSLEER. This chain's CDR3 is CASSQDWQGAIYEQYF. Written as DNA, the CDR3 is TGCGCCAGCAGCCAAGATTGGCAGGGGGCGATCTACGAGCAGTACTTC.

The V and J genes are TRBV6-2 or TRBV6-3 and TRBJ1-2; perhaps TRBD1 as D (6 bases). The V and J ends lost 2 bases and 4 bases respectively, with 17 bases between them. Germline V gene lookup returns CDR1 MNHEY and CDR2 SVGEGT. This CDR3 comprises 16 residues. The CDR3, as DNA: TGTGCCAGCAGTTACCCTGCGAGGGGGAACCTCTATGGCTACACCTTC. Its protein is CASSYPARGNLYGYTF.

The chain couples TRBV27 to TRBJ1-1, with 7 bases that match TRBD1. In germline, CDR1 is MNHEY, CDR2 SMNVEV (reference sequence). This CDR3 contains 14 residues. V was clipped by 5 bases and J by 5 bases; unmatched bases: 8. CDR3: CASSHDRAGTEAFF. DNA for the CDR3: TGTGCCAGCAGTCACGACAGGGCCGGAACTGAAGCTTTCTTT.

The chain combines TRBV3-1 (or the pseudogene TRBV3-2) with TRBJ2-5, with a tentative D call TRBD2 (5 bases). Germline V gene lookup returns CDR1 LGHDT and CDR2 YNNKEL (reference sequence). The V end lost 0 bases, the J end lost 5 bases, and 16 bases lay between the germline ends. This CDR3 contains 16 residues. CDR3 in amino acids: CASSQDRYGSRETQYF. The CDR3 region has the DNA TGTGCCAGCAGCCAAGATCGGTATGGGAGCCGGGAGACCCAGTACTTC.

This clone was counted only a few times. The chain couples TRBV2 to TRBJ1-2; 7 positions agree with TRBD1. The germline CDR1 and CDR2 sequences are SNHLY and FYNNEI. V lost 0 bases to trimming and J lost 5 bases; unmatched junction nucleotides: 0. The CDR3 sequence is 13 residues long. The chain's CDR3 is CASSEATGYGYTF. The CDR3 region has the DNA TGTGCCAGCAGTGAAGCGACAGGGTATGGCTACACCTTC.

This chain joins TRBV6-5 and TRBJ2-2; no clear D gene. The length of the CDR3 is 14 residues. Germline assignment: CDR1 MNHEY and CDR2 SVGAGI. The V end was cut by 5 bases, the J end by 0 bases, with 7 bases between. CDR3 protein: CASSPQANTGELFF. The CDR3 coding sequence is TGTGCCAGCAGTCCGCAGGCGAACACCGGGGAGCTGTTTTTT.